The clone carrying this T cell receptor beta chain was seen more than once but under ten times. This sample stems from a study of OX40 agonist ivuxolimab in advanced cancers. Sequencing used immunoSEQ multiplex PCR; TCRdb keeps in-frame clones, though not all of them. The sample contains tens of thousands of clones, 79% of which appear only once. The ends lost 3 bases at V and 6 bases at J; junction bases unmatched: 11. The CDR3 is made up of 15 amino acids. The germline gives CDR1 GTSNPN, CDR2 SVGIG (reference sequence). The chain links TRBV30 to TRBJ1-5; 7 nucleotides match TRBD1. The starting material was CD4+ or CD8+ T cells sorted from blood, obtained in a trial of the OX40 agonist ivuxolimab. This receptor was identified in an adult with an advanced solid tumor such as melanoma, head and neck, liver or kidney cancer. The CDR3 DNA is TGTGCCTGGAGCAGAGGACAGGTACCGGGTCAGCCCCAGCATTTT. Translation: CAWSRGQVPGQPQHF.